The clone carrying this T cell receptor beta chain was recorded a few times. Its antigen is undetermined. The record originates from a study of blood T cells in healthy people across ages. General study results and limits: Estimated diversity, derived from one million T cells, was regarded as an underestimate.

Through a sample-barcoded 5' primer and a J-beta primer mix, a second PCR was run for about 7 to 12 cycles. One entry per CDR3 protein results from TCRdb running MiXCR on the 5' RACE reads. The sample holds roughly 930,000 distinct CDR3 sequences, around 48% seen once. The origin of this receptor is a man aged 25-45 years in good health. Source material: blood.

The CDR3: CASLSRDSVYNEQFF. CDR3 DNA: TGTGCCAGCTTGAGCCGGGACAGTGTCTACAATGAGCAGTTCTTC. The chain couples TRBV6-2 or TRBV6-3 to TRBJ2-1; 7 bases are a match to TRBD1. This CDR3 has 15 residues. From germline, CDR1 is MNHEY and CDR2 SVGEGT. The J segment lost 3 bases and the V segment lost 8 bases, leaving 10 bases of the junction unmatched.